The entry that follows covers one T cell receptor (beta chain) sequence. Its target is not known. The data were obtained in a study of identifying expanded T cells in peripheral blood. The protocol was immunoSEQ multiplex PCR, while the TCRdb copy is restricted to in-frame clones and leaves out a portion. The repertoire holds roughly 78,000 clones, with 75% to 90% as singletons. The CDR3 has 16 residues. The study, taken as a whole, reports: Over two and four weeks, about 15 and 19 clones changed, versus around 1.3 between replicates. Across healthy donors, higher total template counts meant significantly greater approximately 2-week count variance.

No infections or other immune events were documented during collection. The receptor's source is a person between 18 and 69 years old in good health. What was sequenced was blood. The V gene is TRBV21-1, the J gene TRBJ2-5; TRBD1 is the table's D call and was not checked against the DNA. TRBV21-1 is listed as a pseudogene. CDR3 protein: CASSGRDSVGEETQYF. The CDR3 bases are TGTGCCAGCAGCGGCCGGGACAGCGTTGGGGAAGAGACCCAGTACTTC.